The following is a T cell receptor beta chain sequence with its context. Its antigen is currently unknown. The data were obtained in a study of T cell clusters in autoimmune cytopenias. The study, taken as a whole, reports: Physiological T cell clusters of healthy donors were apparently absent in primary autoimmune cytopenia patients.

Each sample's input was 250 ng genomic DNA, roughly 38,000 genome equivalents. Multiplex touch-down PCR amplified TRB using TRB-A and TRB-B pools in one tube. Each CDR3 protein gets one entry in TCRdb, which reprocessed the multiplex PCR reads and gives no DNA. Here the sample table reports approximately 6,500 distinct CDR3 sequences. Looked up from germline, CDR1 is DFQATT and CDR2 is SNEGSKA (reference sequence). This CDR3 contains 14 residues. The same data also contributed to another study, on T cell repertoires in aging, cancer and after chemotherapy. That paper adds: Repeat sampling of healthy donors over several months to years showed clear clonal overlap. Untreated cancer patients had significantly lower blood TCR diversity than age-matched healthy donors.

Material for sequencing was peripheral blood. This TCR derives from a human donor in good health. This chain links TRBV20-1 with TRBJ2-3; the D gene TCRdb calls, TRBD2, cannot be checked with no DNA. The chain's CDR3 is CSAPSGASTDTQYF.